This passage covers 7 T cell receptor beta chains from one sample sequenced in a study of human T cells and chemical hapten exposure (dated by TCRdb to the early 2020s). Library preparation was by RACE. The data were produced on a NextSeq 500. Starting from the raw public reads, TCRdb applied fastp trimming at Q25, assembled clones with MiXCR and retained in-frame beta chains. Rows with a matching CDR3 protein are joined into one entry that keeps the most common DNA and genes. The sample yields more than 250,000 distinct CDR3 sequences; around 7% were counted once. The top ten hold more than 0.95% of the sample. What this sample's time point label stands for: pre-sensitization, week 0. The intended sense of this specimen's treatment or condition label: therapeutic diphenylcyclopropenone sensitization with weekly scalp DPC. The sequences come from whole blood, collected in connection with sensitization to the hapten diphenylcyclopropenone (DPC). The receptors come from a man aged 18 to 30 with alopecia areata. Some clones in this sample may be carry-over from other donors' samples.

The chain recombines TRBV6-2 or TRBV6-3 with TRBJ2-1; 9 bases map to TRBD2. CDR1 and CDR2 from the germline V gene are MNHEY and SVGEGT. The CDR3 extends over 16 amino acids. Germline trimming cut 1 base from V and 0 bases from J; bases unmatched to any gene: 1. The CDR3 loop is CASSYLRGGSYNEQFF. The DNA for the CDR3 is TGTGCCAGCAGTTACTTGCGGGGGGGCTCCTACAATGAGCAGTTCTTC.

V and J are TRBV7-9 and TRBJ1-5; maybe TRBD1 (6 bases). Germline V CDR1 and CDR2: SEHNR, FQNEAQ (reference sequence). The V and J ends lost 5 bases and 3 bases respectively, with 20 bases between them. This CDR3 contains 17 residues. The CDR3: CASSRSTGMDFNQPQHF. CDR3 coding DNA: TGTGCCAGCAGCCGCTCGACAGGCATGGACTTCAATCAGCCCCAGCATTTT.

The sample holds a few counts of this clonotype. The chain joins TRBV7-9 to TRBJ1-1; D unclear. The CDR3 runs 13 residues. Germline CDR1 reads SEHNR; CDR2 reads FQNEAQ (reference sequence). V lost 3 bases and J 1 base, leaving 6 bases between the germline ends. The CDR3 DNA reads TGTGCCAGCAGCTTTAACACGAACACTGAAGCTTTCTTT. Residues: CASSFNTNTEAFF.

This clonotype has a handful of counts. J is TRBJ2-5 and V is TRBV3-1; D remains ambiguous. V was shortened by 4 bases and J by 7 bases, with 10 bases between the two germline ends. The CDR3 runs 12 residues. Per germline, CDR1 LGHDT and CDR2 YNNKEL (reference sequence). Written as DNA, the CDR3 is TGTGCCAGCAGCCCCCACCTGGGGACCCAGTACTTC. Translated, it gives CASSPHLGTQYF.

This clonotype was recorded a few times. This chain links TRBV7-2 with TRBJ1-2; D gene unclear. The CDR3 spans 15 residues. In germline, CDR1 is SGHTA, CDR2 FQGNSA. V was clipped by 5 bases and J by 0 bases, with 13 bases between them. This CDR3 is CASSRVQPPNYGYTF. Here the CDR3 DNA reads TGTGCCAGCAGCCGTGTACAGCCTCCTAACTATGGCTACACCTTC.

This clonotype was counted a few times. The rearrangement links TRBV10-1 to TRBJ1-2, with TRBD1 matching over 8 bases. Germline lookup yields CDR1 WNHNN and CDR2 SYGVQD (reference sequence). Trimming took 7 bases from V and 2 from J; bases not matched to a gene: 6. CDR3 size: 14 residues. The CDR3 DNA reads TGCGCCAGCAAGACAGGGGAAGAAAACTATGGCTACACCTTC. It encodes CASKTGEENYGYTF.

The J gene is TRBJ1-6, the V gene TRBV20-1; D uncertain. Germline V CDR1 and CDR2: DFQATT, SNEGSKA (reference sequence). The CDR3 contains 15 residues. The ends were cut back, 3 bases at V and 7 bases at J, with 16 bases in the middle. CDR3 bases: TGCAGTGCTAGTAAGGCGGGCAGCCGAAATTCACCCCTCCACTTT. Its translation is CSASKAGSRNSPLHF.